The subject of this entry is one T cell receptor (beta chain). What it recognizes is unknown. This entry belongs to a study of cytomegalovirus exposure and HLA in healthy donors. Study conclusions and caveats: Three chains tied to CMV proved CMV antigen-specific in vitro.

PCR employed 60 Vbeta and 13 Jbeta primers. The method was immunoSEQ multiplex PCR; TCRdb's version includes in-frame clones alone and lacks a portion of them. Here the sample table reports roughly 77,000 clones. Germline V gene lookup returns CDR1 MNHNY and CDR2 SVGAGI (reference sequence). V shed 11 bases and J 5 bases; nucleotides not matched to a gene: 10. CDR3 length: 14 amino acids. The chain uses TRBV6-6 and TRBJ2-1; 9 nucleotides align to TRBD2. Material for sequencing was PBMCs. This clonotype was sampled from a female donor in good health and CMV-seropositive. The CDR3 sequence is CAARGGGAHNEQFF. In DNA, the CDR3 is TGTGCCGCTCGGGGCGGGGGGGCGCACAATGAGCAGTTCTTC.